This T cell receptor (beta chain) emerged from a study of vaccination and CD4 T cells after COVID-19. Sample treatment: roughly ten-day PBMC culture with coronavirus spike peptide pools or control peptides (ViraFEST assay). Roughly 2 million PBMCs were grown per well alongside approximately 10 IU/ml IL-2 and 9.5 to 10 ug/ml peptide pools. Each of days 3 and 7 saw half the medium replaced by fresh IL-2 medium. With respect to this clonotype: Its specificity is unknown.

V lost 3 bases and J lost 4; bases outside the gene matches: 7. The CDR3 loop spans 16 amino acids. Germline CDR1 is LNHDA and CDR2 is SQIVND (reference sequence). The Oncomine TCR Beta short-read assay was applied to DNA of cultured CD4+ T cells. Scientists extracted genomic DNA from CD4+ T cells grown in culture. TCRdb re-called the PCR reads with MiXCR, one entry per CDR3 protein. The top ten clones hold 25% to 30% of a sample with 3,000 to 4,000 distinct CDR3 sequences, around 19% of them seen once. Broader study findings: Spike mono-reactivity applied to 304 of 307 vaccine-specific clones detected in convalescent patients.

This chain connects TRBV19 to TRBJ2-1, with 9 bases that match TRBD2. The sequence was collected from a human donor who had recovered from COVID-19. Sequencing input: CD4+ T cells from blood, cultured in vitro. CDR3 sequence (DNA): TGTGCCAGTAGTATTTCTGGACTAGCGAAATACAATGAGCAGTTCTTC. This gives the protein CASSISGLAKYNEQFF.